One and the same sample provided the 6 T cell receptor beta chains below, sequenced in a study of T cell responses to AZD1222 COVID-19 vaccine. Repertoires were generated with immunoSEQ multiplex PCR, while TCRdb's copy carries only in-frame clones and drops some. This repertoire shows more than 150,000 clones, more than 85% found once; its top ten account for more than 1.3%. The material was peripheral blood, obtained 28 days after the second AZD1222 dose. The source is an adult who received the AZD1222 COVID-19 vaccine.

V and J are TRBV9 and TRBJ1-3; tentative D call: TRBD1 (6 bases). V was shortened by 4 bases and J by 0 bases, with 11 bases between the two germline ends. This CDR3 region has 15 residues. CDR1 and CDR2 from the germline V gene are SGDLS and YYNGEE. CDR3 protein: CASSPDSLSGNTIYF. Written as DNA, the CDR3 is TGTGCCAGCAGCCCGGACAGCCTCTCTGGAAACACCATATATTTT.

V gene TRBV28 combines with J gene TRBJ2-7; D unresolved. Trimming removed 4 bases from V and 1 base from J, with 8 bases in between. Germline loops: CDR1 MDHEN, CDR2 SYDVKM. The length of the CDR3 is 13 residues. The CDR3 DNA sequence: TGTGCCAGCAGTTCGACACCTTCCTACGAGCAGTACTTC. Translating it yields CASSSTPSYEQYF.

V and J are TRBV5-4 and TRBJ2-7, with TRBD1 as a possible D gene (6 bases). Germline V gene lookup returns CDR1 SGHNT and CDR2 YYREEE (reference sequence). Trimming cost V 1 base and J 3 bases, with 8 bases left between them. The CDR3 is 13 amino acids. The CDR3: CASSLTGSYEQYF. The CDR3 DNA is TGTGCCAGCAGCTTGACAGGGAGCTACGAGCAGTACTTC.

The rearrangement links TRBV7-8 to TRBJ1-2, with a possible D match to TRBD1 (6 bases). The germline gives CDR1 SGHVS, CDR2 FQNEAQ. CDR3 size: 15 residues. V was clipped by 5 bases and J by 4 bases, with 17 bases between them. The CDR3 here is CASSPGPGEPYGYTF. Here the CDR3 DNA reads TGTGCCAGCAGCCCAGGACCAGGGGAGCCCTATGGCTACACCTTC.

The chain links TRBV28 to TRBJ1-2; D ambiguous. V lost 4 bases to trimming and J lost 5 bases, with 2 bases between them. CDR1 is MDHEN and CDR2 is SYDVKM in the germline V gene. The CDR3 is 10 amino acids. CDR3 sequence reads: CASSSYGYTF. In nucleotides, the CDR3 is TGTGCCAGCAGTTCGTATGGCTACACCTTC.

The chain combines TRBV27 with TRBJ2-5; D possibly corresponds to TRBD2 (6 bases). The CDR3 loop spans 15 amino acids. V gave up 6 bases and J gave up 5 bases, with 19 bases separating them. CDR1 and CDR2 (germline): MNHEY, SMNVEV (reference sequence). The CDR3, as DNA: TGTGCCAGCAGGGACGGAGGGAGTGGAGCGGAGACCCAGTACTTC. Amino acids: CASRDGGSGAETQYF.